The 8 T cell receptor beta chains listed next were all sequenced from one sample in a study of CD8 T cells in ankylosing spondylitis. General study points: A TCR beta motif of about 8 highly homologous variants seemed to mark ankylosing spondylitis blood.

Each CDR3 protein gets one entry after TCRdb re-called the 5' RACE reads with MiXCR. The sample has approximately 400,000 distinct CDR3 sequences, roughly 26% seen once; the top ten hold under 0.9%. For these receptors, no antigen is known. The sequencing sample was made of blood, either unsorted or a sorted T cell fraction (not recorded which). The receptors shown here come from a male donor with ankylosing spondylitis.

This clonotype has more than one count but fewer than ten. V and J are TRBV20-1 and TRBJ2-3, with 12 bases that match TRBD2. The CDR3 loop spans 16 amino acids. The germline CDR1 and CDR2 sequences are DFQATT and SNEGSKA (reference sequence). V shed 6 bases and J 6 bases; nucleotides not matched to a gene: 13. The CDR3 protein is CSAPGLAGSWSDTQYF. The DNA of the CDR3 is TGCAGTGCCCCCGGACTAGCGGGGTCTTGGTCGGATACGCAGTATTTT.

This clonotype was detected only a few times. V gene TRBV11-3 combines with J gene TRBJ1-3; perhaps TRBD1 as D (5 bases). Trimming pared 8 bases from V and 0 bases from J, leaving 11 bases between. The CDR3 has 14 amino acids. The germline V gene encodes CDR1 SGHNT and CDR2 YENEEA. This CDR3 is CASGPGHSGNTIYF. CDR3 in DNA: TGTGCCAGCGGCCCAGGACACTCTGGAAACACCATATATTTT.

This clonotype was picked up a small number of times. This chain joins TRBV6-1 and TRBJ2-3, with TRBD2 matching over 13 bases. CDR3 length: 18 residues. The ends lost 7 bases at V and 1 base at J; junction bases unmatched: 11. The germline V gene has CDR1 MNHNS and CDR2 SASEGT. CDR3 in amino acids: CASIRTSGSVPRTDTQYF. The CDR3 DNA reads as TGTGCCAGCATCAGGACTAGCGGGAGTGTTCCACGCACAGATACGCAGTATTTT.

The rearrangement uses TRBV6-1 and TRBJ2-5, with a tentative D call TRBD1 (6 bases). There are 15 residues in the CDR3. V lost 5 bases and J 4 bases, leaving 17 bases between the germline ends. Germline CDR1 and CDR2: MNHNS and SASEGT. The CDR3 is CASSLIQGRGETQYF. The CDR3 coding sequence is TGTGCCAGCAGTCTCATACAGGGTCGAGGAGAGACCCAGTACTTC.

The V call is TRBV4-2, the J call TRBJ2-5; 8 nucleotides agree with TRBD2. The V gene end was trimmed by 4 bases and the J gene end by 2 bases; junction bases not matched to a gene: 6. Germline V gene lookup returns CDR1 LGHNA and CDR2 YNFKEQ. This CDR3 region has 15 residues. The CDR3 sequence: CASSPRLARQETQYF. In nucleotides, the CDR3 is TGTGCCAGCAGCCCCCGACTAGCGCGACAAGAGACCCAGTACTTC.

This chain links TRBV19 with TRBJ1-5; D might be TRBD1 (5 bases). The germline V gene has CDR1 LNHDA and CDR2 SQIVND (reference sequence). Trimming stripped 5 bases from V and 6 bases from J, with 23 bases between. This CDR3 contains 17 residues. DNA for the CDR3: TGTGCCAGTAGTCGAGTGAGGGGAACCCTCGGGGGTCAGCCCCAGCATTTT. As protein: CASSRVRGTLGGQPQHF.

The chain has TRBV15 and TRBJ2-2, with 11 bases lining up with TRBD2. Trimming took 0 bases from V and 4 from J; bases not matched to a gene: 1. Per germline, CDR1 LNHNV and CDR2 YYDKDF (reference sequence). This CDR3 comprises 16 residues. The CDR3 region has the DNA TGTGCCACCAGCAGAGAACTAGCGGGAGCCACCGGGGAGCTGTTTTTT. It codes for CATSRELAGATGELFF.

The gene calls are TRBV3-1 and TRBJ1-1; no clear D gene. The CDR3 is 14 residues long. Germline lookup yields CDR1 LGHDT and CDR2 YNNKEL (reference sequence). V lost 0 bases to trimming and J lost 1 base, with 6 bases between them. For the CDR3, the DNA is TGTGCCAGCAGCCAAGAGGCGGCGAACACTGAAGCTTTCTTT. Translation: CASSQEAANTEAFF.